This T cell receptor beta chain emerged from a study of OX40 agonist ivuxolimab in advanced cancers. Study overall: Ivuxolimab, an antibody that agonizes OX40 (CD134), was administered to the patients. Past anti-PD-1, anti-PD-L1 or anti-CTLA-4 therapy was accepted, and roughly 42% had received some. Study-wide results and limits: Normalized T-cell clonal expansion was also low in a subset of nonresponders.

V lost 4 bases and J lost 5, with 12 bases in between. The germline gives CDR1 SGDLS, CDR2 YYNGEE. The CDR3 extends over 14 amino acids. To note about this clone: Its cognate antigen is unknown.

Peripheral blood came from all dose cohorts at three timepoints. Profiling relied on immunoSEQ multiplex PCR, and the TCRdb table lists in-frame clones only, not all of them. The repertoire includes about 47,000 clones, about 83% of them detected once, and 11% to 15% sits in the top ten. The sample here was CD4+ or CD8+ T cells sorted from blood, taken in a trial of the OX40 agonist ivuxolimab. The V gene is TRBV9, the J gene TRBJ2-2; D is uncertain. The sequence derives from an adult with an advanced solid tumor such as melanoma, head and neck, liver or kidney cancer. Here the CDR3 reads CASSPSPRTGELFF. The CDR3 bases are TGTGCCAGCAGCCCAAGCCCCCGGACCGGGGAGCTGTTTTTT.